This entry lists 7 T cell receptor beta chains sequenced from one sample in a study of blood T cell repertoires in COVID-19. Profiled with immunoSEQ multiplex PCR; TCRdb holds only in-frame clones, not every one. The sample shows about 180,000 clones, more than 70% of them seen only once. The sequenced material came from PBMCs or T cells enriched from blood (not recorded which). All receptors come from a man in his forties or fifties who had recovered from COVID-19.

The gene calls are TRBV28 and TRBJ2-1; D uncertain. The CDR3 spans 14 residues. The V end was cut by 1 base, the J end by 12 bases, with 16 bases between. CDR1 MDHEN and CDR2 SYDVKM come from the germline V gene. The CDR3 DNA is TGTGCCAGCAGTTTATTACAGCAACGGCGTGGGCAGTTCTTC. It codes for CASSLLQQRRGQFF.

A single count supports this clone. V and J are TRBV19 and TRBJ1-6; the match to TRBD1 covers 10 bases. The trim removed 7 bases at V and 7 bases at J, leaving 7 bases unmatched. CDR1 LNHDA and CDR2 SQIVND come from the germline V gene (reference sequence). The CDR3 is 15 residues long. CDR3 amino acids: CASKSWTGGNSPLHF. DNA for the CDR3: TGTGCCAGTAAATCCTGGACAGGGGGGAATTCACCCCTCCACTTT.

The rearrangement uses TRBV2 and TRBJ1-2; D is possibly TRBD1 (5 bases). Trimming took 1 base from V and 4 from J, leaving 13 bases between them. In germline, CDR1 is SNHLY, CDR2 FYNNEI. The CDR3 is 15 residues long. The CDR3 region is CASSEEAAGLYGYTF. The DNA of the CDR3 is TGTGCCAGCAGTGAAGAGGCGGCAGGGCTCTATGGCTACACCTTC.

To note about this clone: This specimen includes other DNA sequences encoding the same CDR3. J is TRBJ2-7 and V is TRBV6-5; 12 bases match TRBD2. The CDR3 contains 14 residues. With V trimmed by 4 bases and J by 4 bases, 2 bases remained unmatched. Germline V gene data show CDR1 as MNHEY and CDR2 as SVGAGI. As DNA, the CDR3 is TGTGCCAGCAGTTCGGGACTAGCGGGTTACGAGCAGTACTTC. Translation: CASSSGLAGYEQYF.

This clone has more than one count but fewer than ten. The gene calls are TRBV27 and TRBJ1-2; D ambiguous. There are 14 residues in the CDR3. Germline V gene lookup returns CDR1 MNHEY and CDR2 SMNVEV (reference sequence). Trimming left V 0 bases short and J 5 bases short, with 10 bases between. The CDR3 protein is CASSLSGLDYGYTF. The CDR3 region has the DNA TGTGCCAGCAGTTTATCAGGACTGGATTATGGCTACACCTTC.

For the CDR3, the DNA is TGTGCCAGCAGTAACCGGGACAGGGAGAACTATGGCTACACCTTC. This encodes CASSNRDRENYGYTF. V and J are TRBV2 and TRBJ1-2, with TRBD1 matching over 9 bases. Germline assignment: CDR1 SNHLY and CDR2 FYNNEI. The V gene end was trimmed by 5 bases and the J gene end by 2 bases; junction bases not matched to a gene: 6. The CDR3 totals 15 residues.

This rearrangement joins TRBV4-1 to TRBJ1-1; D is perhaps TRBD1 (5 bases). The germline gives CDR1 MGHRA, CDR2 YSYEKL. This CDR3 is 15 amino acids long. V dropped 3 bases and J dropped 2 bases, with 13 bases sitting between them. As DNA, the CDR3 is TGCGCCAGCAGCCATCAGGGTGCCTTCAACACTGAAGCTTTCTTT. As protein: CASSHQGAFNTEAFF.